The 21 T cell receptor beta chains in this list originate from one sample, sequenced in a study of blood T cell repertoires in COVID-19. Clones were read by immunoSEQ multiplex PCR, and TCRdb kept only the in-frame ones, dropping some. The top ten hold 10% to 15% of the sample, which has about 180,000 clones, roughly three quarters seen once. Material for sequencing was peripheral blood. All receptors derive from a woman over 75 with COVID-19, enrolled during active disease.

This sequence joins TRBV24-1 and TRBJ2-1; 8 bases are a match to TRBD2. The CDR3 has 14 amino acids. Trimming removed 9 bases from V and 3 bases from J; junction bases left unmatched: 6. Looked up from germline, CDR1 is KGHDR and CDR2 is SFDVKD. DNA of the CDR3: TGTGCCACCTCGCGGGGGGAGTACTACAATGAGCAGTTCTTC. Protein product: CATSRGEYYNEQFF.

V and J are TRBV10-3 and TRBJ2-1; 9 nucleotides line up with TRBD1. In germline, CDR1 is ENHRY, CDR2 SYGVKD. V gave up 0 bases and J gave up 6 bases; unmatched junction bases: 9. This CDR3 has 17 residues. This chain's CDR3 is CAISESGGQGWANEQFF. DNA for the CDR3: TGTGCCATCAGTGAGTCGGGGGGACAGGGATGGGCCAATGAGCAGTTCTTC.

The chain employs TRBV20-1 and TRBJ2-3; 11 nucleotides match TRBD2. The J segment lost 0 bases and the V segment lost 6 bases, leaving 5 bases of the junction unmatched. In germline, CDR1 is DFQATT, CDR2 SNEGSKA (reference sequence). This CDR3 region has 15 residues. The CDR3 DNA sequence: TGCAGTGCCAGTGGGACTAGCGGTAGCACAGATACGCAGTATTTT. Encoded protein: CSASGTSGSTDTQYF.

The chain employs TRBV2 and TRBJ2-1; D is possibly TRBD2 (6 bases). This CDR3 contains 16 residues. Germline V gene data show CDR1 as SNHLY and CDR2 as FYNNEI. V was clipped by 7 bases and J by 1 base, with 17 bases between them. CDR3 sequence: CASMTSRPNSYNEQFF. CDR3 nucleotides: TGTGCCAGCATGACTAGTCGTCCAAATTCCTACAATGAGCAGTTCTTC.

The chain's CDR3 is CASSLIVTGANIQYF. The DNA for the CDR3 is TGTGCCAGCAGCTTAATCGTGACAGGGGCAAACATTCAGTACTTC. The rearrangement links TRBV7-2 to TRBJ2-4; 8 positions match TRBD1. The length of the CDR3 is 15 residues. The germline V gene has CDR1 SGHTA and CDR2 FQGNSA. The V gene end was trimmed by 2 bases and the J gene end by 6 bases; junction bases not matched to a gene: 6.

This rearrangement joins TRBV3-1 (or the pseudogene TRBV3-2) to TRBJ2-7; maybe TRBD2 (7 bases). CDR3 length: 12 amino acids. Trimming shortened V by 4 bases and J by 11 bases, and 15 bases separated the two germline ends. Looked up from germline, CDR1 is LGHDT and CDR2 is YNNKEL (reference sequence). The CDR3 bases are TGTGCCAGCAGCCTAAGGCAGGGGACTAAGTACTTC. This encodes CASSLRQGTKYF.

In this sample, this clone turned up a few times. The J gene is TRBJ2-3, the V gene TRBV28; 7 nucleotides line up with TRBD2. The CDR3 spans 15 residues. Germline values: CDR1 MDHEN, CDR2 SYDVKM. V shed 1 base, J shed 5 bases, and the junction held 6 bases outside the gene matches. CDR3 nucleotides: TGTGCCAGCAGTTTATCCGGGACTACGCTAGATACGCAGTATTTT. It codes for CASSLSGTTLDTQYF.

The chain has TRBV5-1 and TRBJ1-1; D remains unclear. Trimming cost V 3 bases and J 0 bases, with 9 bases left between them. The V gene's germline CDR1 is SGHRS and CDR2 YFSETQ. CDR3 length: 14 residues. The CDR3 loop reads CASSSSTVNTEAFF. In DNA, the CDR3 is TGCGCCAGCAGCTCCTCTACGGTGAACACTGAAGCTTTCTTT.

This clone was found a few times. The chain is built from TRBV25-1 and TRBJ2-5; D is ambiguous. Per the germline V gene, CDR1 is MGHDK and CDR2 is SYGVNS. V lost 0 bases, J lost 1 base, and 3 bases lay in between. The CDR3 length is 13 residues. The CDR3 loop reads CASSEYSQETQYF. CDR3 nucleotides: TGTGCCAGCAGTGAATATAGCCAAGAGACCCAGTACTTC.

The gene calls are TRBV5-4 and TRBJ2-7; D ambiguous. The germline CDR1 and CDR2 sequences are SGHNT and YYREEE (reference sequence). Trimming took off 4 bases at V and 6 bases at J, with 14 bases between the two ends. The CDR3 consists of 13 residues. The CDR3 loop is CASSQEPMGEQYF. In DNA form, the CDR3 reads TGTGCCAGCAGCCAGGAACCCATGGGCGAGCAGTACTTC.

J is TRBJ2-1 and V is TRBV27; 12 bases agree with TRBD2. V gave up 10 bases and J gave up 5 bases; unmatched junction bases: 6. CDR1 and CDR2 (germline): MNHEY, SMNVEV (reference sequence). This CDR3 has 14 amino acids. The CDR3 here is CATQRLAGDNEQFF. The CDR3 coding sequence is TGTGCCACCCAGCGACTAGCGGGAGACAATGAGCAGTTCTTC.

The chain combines TRBV6-1 with TRBJ1-2; D not certain. The germline V and J ends were trimmed by 2 bases and 5 bases, with 9 bases remaining between them. This CDR3 spans 13 amino acids. Germline assignment: CDR1 MNHNS and CDR2 SASEGT. The CDR3: CASSERLLYGYTF. The CDR3 DNA reads as TGTGCCAGCAGTGAAAGACTCCTTTATGGCTACACCTTC.

V is TRBV5-1 and J is TRBJ2-3, with TRBD2 identical over 10 bases. Germline V lookup: CDR1 SGHRS, CDR2 YFSETQ. The ends lost 3 bases at V and 0 bases at J; junction bases unmatched: 4. This CDR3 has 16 residues. CDR3: CASSSRLAGSTDTQYF. The CDR3 nucleotides read TGCGCCAGCAGCTCTCGACTAGCGGGCAGCACAGATACGCAGTATTTT.

This clone was seen a handful of times. The J gene is TRBJ2-1, the V gene TRBV7-2, with D possibly TRBD1 on 5 matching bases. CDR1 SGHTA and CDR2 FQGNSA come from the germline V gene. Trimming removed 3 bases at V and 0 bases at J, with 9 bases between. This CDR3 is built from 15 residues. The CDR3 bases are TGTGCCAGCAGCTTTGCAGGGTACTCCTACAATGAGCAGTTCTTC. Translating it yields CASSFAGYSYNEQFF.

The chain joins TRBV5-1 to TRBJ2-7; D is unclear. This CDR3 has 14 residues. Germline lookup yields CDR1 SGHRS and CDR2 YFSETQ. V lost 0 bases and J 1 base, leaving 8 bases between the germline ends. The CDR3 here is CASSLVAESYEQYF. The CDR3 DNA is TGCGCCAGCAGCTTGGTAGCAGAATCCTACGAGCAGTACTTC.

CDR3 sequence: CASSNLTTFKTEAFF. The CDR3 DNA sequence: TGTGCCAGCAGCAACCTGACAACGTTCAAAACTGAAGCTTTCTTT. This chain connects TRBV21-1 to TRBJ1-1; the table's D gene call, TRBD1, was not cross checked with the DNA. TRBV21-1 is assigned pseudogene status. The CDR3 length is 15 residues.

A note on this clone: A junction boundary mismatches the germline segment, possibly from a read error. The chain joins TRBV2 to TRBJ1-1, with no clear D. In germline, CDR1 is SNHLY, CDR2 FYNNEI. This CDR3 has 12 residues. CDR3 DNA sequence: TGTGCCAGCAGTGACTTGACTGTGAGAGCCCTGTTT. Its translation: CASSDLTVRALF.

This chain uses TRBV18 with TRBJ1-2; D may be TRBD1 (6 bases). This CDR3 comprises 13 residues. Trimming pared 2 bases from V and 8 bases from J, leaving 12 bases between. CDR1 and CDR2 (germline): KGHSH, LQKENI. In DNA form, the CDR3 reads TGTGCCAGCTCACCAGCCCAGGGGAGCGGCTACACCTTC. This codes for CASSPAQGSGYTF.

The CDR3 is CAISGGLAGRGLDEQFF. CDR3 in DNA: TGTGCCATCAGTGGGGGACTAGCGGGGAGAGGGCTCGATGAGCAGTTCTTC. The chain carries TRBV10-3 and TRBJ2-1, with 13 bases lining up with TRBD2. Germline CDR1 is ENHRY and CDR2 is SYGVKD. The CDR3 runs 17 residues. After removal of 4 bases from V and 8 bases from J, the junction contained 11 bases not matched to a gene.

To note about this clone: Other nucleotide sequences in the sample specify the same CDR3. The chain recombines TRBV6-5 with TRBJ2-7; 9 bases fit TRBD1. V shed 0 bases and J 3 bases; nucleotides not matched to a gene: 3. The CDR3 runs 15 residues. From germline, CDR1 is MNHEY and CDR2 SVGAGI. CDR3 loop: CASSYSGTGSYEQYF. For the CDR3, the DNA is TGTGCCAGCAGTTACTCGGGGACAGGGAGCTACGAGCAGTACTTC.

The J gene is TRBJ1-2, the V gene TRBV2; 10 bases are a match to TRBD1. The CDR3 loop spans 14 amino acids. Per germline, CDR1 SNHLY and CDR2 FYNNEI. V shed 4 bases and J 7 bases; nucleotides not matched to a gene: 6. The CDR3 sequence is CASSVSGTGVGYTF. The DNA for the CDR3 is TGTGCCAGCAGTGTTTCAGGGACAGGGGTTGGCTACACCTTC. The whole variable domain, filled in from reference TRBV2 and TRBJ1-2, reads EPEVTQTPSHQVTQMGQEVILRCVPISNHLYFYWYRQILGQKVEFLVSFYNNEISEKSEIFDDQFSVERPDGSNFTLKIRSTKLEDSAMYFCASSVSGTGVGYTFGSGTRLTVV.